This is a list of T cell receptor beta chains from one sample in a study of T cell repertoires in cytomegalovirus infection. TCRdb used MiXCR to reprocess the reads, holding one entry per CDR3 protein. The data contain about 76,000 distinct CDR3 sequences, 3% to 4.5% of them seen just once; the ten biggest clones take up under 5.5%. Source material: PBMCs. These TCRs come from a human donor in good health (CMV status not recorded). Some clones in this sample may be carry-over from other donors' samples. The CDR3 runs from the conserved cysteine through the conserved F or W. Each record gives: D gene, clone size, J gene, V gene, CDR3 protein, CDR3 DNA. The D gene is left open where the match is weak. Only some rows state a clone size, as once, few, many or a class for expanded clones.

D: TRBD2; size: many; J: TRBJ2-5; V: TRBV7-8; CDR3: CASSYSGGDQETQYF; DNA: TGTGCCAGCAGCTATAGCGGGGGCGATCAAGAGACCCAGTACTTC
D: .; size: many; J: TRBJ2-1; V: TRBV24-1; CDR3: CATSDLSAPDEQFF; DNA: TGTGCCACCAGTGATTTGTCAGCCCCCGATGAGCAGTTCTTC
D: .; size: many; J: TRBJ1-3; V: TRBV12-5; CDR3: CASGLAADISGNTIYF; DNA: TGTGCTAGTGGTTTGGCAGCCGATATCTCTGGAAACACCATATATTTT
D: .; size: many; J: TRBJ2-7; V: TRBV7-2; CDR3: CASSLPWGREQYF; DNA: TGTGCCAGCAGCTTACCGTGGGGGCGCGAGCAGTACTTC
D: .; size: many; J: TRBJ1-5; V: TRBV20-1; CDR3: CSASRDSSNQPQHF; DNA: TGCAGTGCCAGCCGCGACAGTTCCAATCAGCCCCAGCATTTT
D: .; size: many; J: TRBJ1-5; V: TRBV6-2/TRBV6-3; CDR3: CASTDTGNQPQHF; DNA: TGTGCCAGTACAGACACAGGGAATCAGCCCCAGCATTTT
D: .; size: many; J: TRBJ1-1; V: TRBV4-3; CDR3: CASSQDHLWGNAEAFF; DNA: TGCGCCAGCAGCCAAGATCACTTATGGGGCAACGCTGAAGCTTTCTTT
D: TRBD2; size: many; J: TRBJ2-5; V: TRBV7-2; CDR3: CASSFKRGLYQETQYF; DNA: TGTGCCAGCAGCTTCAAGCGGGGGTTGTACCAAGAGACCCAGTACTTC
D: .; size: many; J: TRBJ1-5; V: TRBV15; CDR3: CATSIFRPGVGNQPQHF; DNA: TGTGCCACCAGCATATTTCGGCCAGGGGTAGGCAATCAGCCCCAGCATTTT
D: TRBD2; size: many; J: TRBJ2-2; V: TRBV7-2; CDR3: CASSAAGGRTGELFF; DNA: TGTGCCAGCAGCGCCGCGGGGGGGCGAACCGGGGAGCTGTTTTTT
D: TRBD2; size: .; J: TRBJ2-7; V: TRBV6-2/TRBV6-3; CDR3: CASSYGLAGAGSYEQYF; DNA: TGTGCCAGCAGTTACGGACTAGCGGGGGCAGGCTCCTACGAGCAGTACTTC
D: .; size: many; J: TRBJ1-5; V: TRBV30; CDR3: CAWSVAHNQPQHF; DNA: TGTGCCTGGAGCGTAGCCCACAATCAGCCCCAGCATTTT
D: .; size: many; J: TRBJ1-3; V: TRBV7-8; CDR3: CASSSNPSSGNTIYF; DNA: TGTGCCAGCAGCTCTAACCCGAGCTCTGGAAACACCATATATTTT
D: .; size: many; J: TRBJ2-7; V: TRBV11-3; CDR3: CASSPAGRSEQYF; DNA: TGTGCCAGCAGCCCGGCGGGGCGCAGCGAGCAGTACTTC
D: .; size: many; J: TRBJ1-1; V: TRBV12-3/TRBV12-4; CDR3: CATREGALAFF; DNA: TGTGCCACCCGGGAAGGAGCTTTAGCTTTCTTT
D: .; size: many; J: TRBJ2-5; V: TRBV6-2/TRBV6-3; CDR3: CASIDDSQETQYF; DNA: TGTGCCAGCATCGACGACAGCCAAGAGACCCAGTACTTC
D: TRBD1; size: many; J: TRBJ1-6; V: TRBV5-1; CDR3: CASSLDGGQGSYNSPLHF; DNA: TGCGCCAGCAGCTTGGATGGAGGACAGGGCTCCTATAATTCACCCCTCCACTTT
D: .; size: many; J: TRBJ2-5; V: TRBV7-2; CDR3: CASSLIVWEEQETQYF; DNA: TGTGCCAGCAGCTTAATCGTTTGGGAAGAACAAGAGACCCAGTACTTC
D: TRBD1; size: many; J: TRBJ1-1; V: TRBV11-3; CDR3: CASSPGQMNTEAFF; DNA: TGTGCCAGCAGCCCGGGACAGATGAACACTGAAGCTTTCTTT
D: .; size: many; J: TRBJ2-2; V: TRBV24-1; CDR3: CATSDYWRSGELFF; DNA: TGTGCCACCAGTGATTACTGGCGGTCCGGGGAGCTGTTTTTT
D: .; size: many; J: TRBJ2-5; V: TRBV7-2; CDR3: CASSPWQETQYF; DNA: TGTGCCAGCAGCCCGTGGCAAGAGACCCAGTACTTC
D: TRBD1; size: many; J: TRBJ1-2; V: TRBV7-9; CDR3: CASSRDRDGYGYTF; DNA: TGTGCCAGCAGCCGGGACAGGGACGGCTATGGCTACACCTTC
D: .; size: many; J: TRBJ1-5; V: TRBV27; CDR3: CASSPAPIGNQPQHF; DNA: TGTGCCAGCAGTCCCGCCCCCATAGGCAATCAGCCCCAGCATTTT
D: .; size: many; J: TRBJ1-5; V: TRBV7-2; CDR3: CASSLETALSSNQPQHF; DNA: TGTGCCAGCAGCTTAGAGACAGCTCTGTCTAGCAATCAGCCCCAGCATTTT
D: .; size: many; J: TRBJ1-5; V: TRBV20-1; CDR3: CSATHQGMGQPQHF; DNA: TGCAGTGCCACACACCAGGGGATGGGTCAGCCCCAGCATTTT
D: .; size: many; J: TRBJ1-5; V: TRBV10-3; CDR3: CAISDPPTELNQPQHF; DNA: TGTGCCATCAGTGACCCCCCGACAGAATTAAATCAGCCCCAGCATTTT
D: .; size: many; J: TRBJ2-5; V: TRBV20-1; CDR3: CSALGSRATTQYF; DNA: TGCAGTGCTCTAGGTTCTAGGGCCACGACCCAGTACTTC
D: TRBD1; size: many; J: TRBJ2-3; V: TRBV6-1; CDR3: CASSPRVQGAFGTDTQYF; DNA: TGTGCCAGCAGTCCCCGGGTGCAGGGGGCGTTCGGCACAGATACGCAGTATTTT
D: .; size: many; J: TRBJ1-1; V: TRBV15; CDR3: CATSRDGYGEAFF; DNA: TGTGCCACCAGCAGAGATGGCTACGGAGAGGCTTTCTTT
D: .; size: many; J: TRBJ2-1; V: TRBV7-3; CDR3: CASSFASKGEQFF; DNA: TGTGCCAGCAGCTTCGCCTCCAAGGGTGAGCAGTTCTTC
D: .; size: many; J: TRBJ1-1; V: TRBV7-6; CDR3: CASSLGQPLQHTEAFF; DNA: TGTGCCAGCAGCTTAGGACAGCCTCTACAGCACACTGAAGCTTTCTTT
D: .; size: many; J: TRBJ2-5; V: TRBV7-2; CDR3: CASSLVDETQYF; DNA: TGTGCCAGCAGCTTAGTAGATGAGACCCAGTACTTC
D: TRBD2; size: many; J: TRBJ2-7; V: TRBV7-2; CDR3: CASSLAGSDRVRSYEQYF; DNA: TGTGCCAGCAGCCTAGCGGGGAGTGACAGGGTCAGATCCTACGAGCAGTACTTC
D: TRBD1; size: many; J: TRBJ2-3; V: TRBV7-3; CDR3: CASSFSGQGPTDTQYF; DNA: TGTGCCAGCAGCTTTTCGGGACAGGGGCCCACAGATACGCAGTATTTT
D: .; size: many; J: TRBJ2-3; V: TRBV7-2; CDR3: CASSFGGAADTQYF; DNA: TGTGCCAGCAGCTTTGGCGGGGCGGCAGATACGCAGTATTTT
D: .; size: many; J: TRBJ2-7; V: TRBV7-8; CDR3: CASSLGGDGEQYF; DNA: TGTGCCAGCAGCTTAGGAGGGGACGGCGAGCAGTACTTC